This T cell receptor beta chain appears in the sequencing data of a study of metastatic and nonmetastatic thyroid tumors. Regarding the study as a whole: TCR beta diversity was reportedly significantly higher in malignant thyroid tumors than benign nodules, in blood and tumor.

This clone is large (0.1 to 1%) by share. Its antigen remains unidentified. From the PCR reads, TCRdb re-called clones with MiXCR. The sample records roughly 23,000 clones, roughly a sixth being singletons. From germline, CDR1 is MNHEY and CDR2 SVGAGI. V dropped 2 bases and J dropped 2 bases, with 9 bases sitting between them. The CDR3 runs 15 residues. Thyroid surgery took place with no prior treatment in any patient. Source material: adjacent normal tissue. The rearrangement joins TRBV6-5 to TRBJ2-2; D unclear. The receptor's source is a male donor with papillary thyroid cancer or a benign thyroid nodule (not recorded which). Some clones in this sample may be carry-over from other donors' samples. In DNA, the CDR3 is TGTGCCAGCAGTTACGAGGCCAGTAACACCGGGGAGCTGTTTTTT. This codes for CASSYEASNTGELFF.